The 2 T cell receptor beta chains in this list originate from one sample, sequenced in a study of blood T cell repertoires in COVID-19. TCRdb's table, derived via immunoSEQ multiplex PCR, lists solely in-frame clones and lacks some. This sample yields about 310,000 clones, of which 70% to 90% are seen a single time; more than 2% belongs to the top ten. Sequenced material: PBMCs or T cells enriched from blood (not recorded which). The source of these receptors is a man aged 25 to 40 who had recovered from COVID-19.

V gene TRBV3-1 (or the pseudogene TRBV3-2) combines with J gene TRBJ1-1, with D possibly TRBD1 on 5 matching bases. The CDR3 extends over 12 amino acids. Between the trimmed V and J ends, which lost 4 bases and 7 bases, there was a span of 10 bases. Germline CDR1 and CDR2: LGHDT and YNNKEL (reference sequence). CDR3 region: CASSLLGGEAFF. The CDR3 DNA is TGTGCCAGCAGCCTCTTGGGGGGTGAAGCTTTCTTT.

The V and J genes are TRBV6-2 or TRBV6-3 and TRBJ2-3; D is possibly TRBD2 (5 bases). Germline lookup yields CDR1 MNHEY and CDR2 SVGEGT. The CDR3 totals 20 residues. V was pared by 2 bases and J by 2 bases, with 26 bases between. The CDR3 loop is CASSYPRRRIEVRYTDTQYF. The CDR3 region has the DNA TGTGCCAGCAGTTACCCACGTCGGAGGATTGAAGTCCGTTACACAGATACGCAGTATTTT.